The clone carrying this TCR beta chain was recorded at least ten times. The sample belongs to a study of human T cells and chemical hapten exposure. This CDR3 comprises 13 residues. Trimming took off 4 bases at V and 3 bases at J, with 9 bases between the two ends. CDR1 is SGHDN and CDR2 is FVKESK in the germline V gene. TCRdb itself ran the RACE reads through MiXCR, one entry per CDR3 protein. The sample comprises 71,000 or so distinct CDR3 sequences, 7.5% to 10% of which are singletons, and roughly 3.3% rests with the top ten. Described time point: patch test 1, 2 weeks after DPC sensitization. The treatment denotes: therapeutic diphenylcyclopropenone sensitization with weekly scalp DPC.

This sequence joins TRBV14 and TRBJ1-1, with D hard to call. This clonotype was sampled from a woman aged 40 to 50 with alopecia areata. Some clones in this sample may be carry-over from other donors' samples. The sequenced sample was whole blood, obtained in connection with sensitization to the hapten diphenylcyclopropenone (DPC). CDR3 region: CASSRNPDTEAFF. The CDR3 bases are TGTGCCAGCAGCCGCAACCCGGACACTGAAGCTTTCTTT.